The 9 T cell receptor beta chains in this list originate from one sample, sequenced in a study of blood T cell repertoires in COVID-19. TCRdb's table, derived via immunoSEQ multiplex PCR, lists solely in-frame clones and lacks some. The table has about 33,000 clones, approximately 72% seen once. What was sequenced was peripheral blood. These TCRs come from a man older than 75 with acute or convalescent COVID-19.

The CDR3 DNA follows: TGTGCCAGCAGTCAGGGTACGACGAACTATGGCTACACCTTC. Its translation is CASSQGTTNYGYTF. This rearrangement joins TRBV6-5 to TRBJ1-2; TRBD1 is a possible D gene (5 bases). Germline-derived CDR1 and CDR2 are MNHEY and SVGAGI. The CDR3 has 14 residues. Trimming shortened V by 5 bases and J by 2 bases, and 12 bases separated the two germline ends.

The gene calls are TRBV12-5 and TRBJ2-3, with 13 positions matching TRBD2. The CDR3 sequence is 16 residues long. Germline values: CDR1 LGHNT, CDR2 FRNRAP. The V and J ends lost 4 bases and 3 bases, in that order; junction bases with no gene match: 4. The CDR3 nucleotides read TGTGCTAGTGGTTGGCGACTAGCGGGGGGTACAGATACGCAGTATTTT. Translation: CASGWRLAGGTDTQYF.

The chain recombines TRBV9 with TRBJ1-2; no clear D gene. CDR3 size: 11 residues. Germline values: CDR1 SGDLS, CDR2 YYNGEE. Trimming left V 1 base short and J 5 bases short, with 3 bases between. CDR3 protein: CASSVIYGYTF. CDR3 DNA sequence: TGTGCCAGCAGCGTAATATATGGCTACACCTTC.

The DNA of the CDR3 is TGTGCCAGCAGCCAAGGACAGGGTAACACTGAAGCTTTCTTT. The encoded protein is CASSQGQGNTEAFF. The genes are TRBV3-1 (or the pseudogene TRBV3-2) and TRBJ1-1; the match to TRBD1 covers 7 bases. CDR3 size: 14 residues. J lost 2 bases, V lost 1 base, and 1 base had no gene match. CDR1 and CDR2 (germline): LGHDT, YNNKEL (reference sequence).

The V call is TRBV3-1 (or the pseudogene TRBV3-2), the J call TRBJ2-5; D not certain. The CDR3 loop spans 13 amino acids. The germline gives CDR1 LGHDT, CDR2 YNNKEL (reference sequence). Trimming shortened V by 1 base and J by 5 bases, and 8 bases separated the two germline ends. The CDR3 loop is CASSQGVRETQYF. CDR3 nucleotides: TGTGCCAGCAGCCAAGGTGTGCGGGAGACCCAGTACTTC.

Here the CDR3 reads CASSSGLAGLNTQYF. The CDR3 DNA sequence: TGCGCCAGCAGCTCGGGACTAGCGGGGCTTAATACGCAGTATTTT. The chain joins TRBV5-1 to TRBJ2-3, with 13 bases lining up with TRBD2. V gave up 3 bases and J gave up 7 bases; unmatched junction bases: 5. The CDR3 is made up of 15 amino acids. CDR1 is SGHRS, CDR2 YFSETQ, per germline.

The chain combines TRBV6-5 with TRBJ1-2, with 10 bases fitting TRBD1. The CDR3 sequence is 15 residues long. Germline lookup yields CDR1 MNHEY and CDR2 SVGAGI. The V gene end was trimmed by 2 bases and the J gene end by 2 bases; junction bases not matched to a gene: 2. CDR3 amino acids: CASSYGGQGNYGYTF. CDR3 coding DNA: TGTGCCAGCAGTTACGGGGGACAGGGGAACTATGGCTACACCTTC.

This clone was observed a handful of times. CDR3 DNA: TGTGCCAGCAGCCAAGGGACAGGGGTAACCGAAGCTTTCTTT. Its translation is CASSQGTGVTEAFF. This chain connects TRBV14 to TRBJ1-1; 9 positions match TRBD1. Germline V gene lookup returns CDR1 SGHDN and CDR2 FVKESK. The ends lost 1 base at V and 8 bases at J; junction bases unmatched: 5. CDR3 size: 14 residues.

CDR3 DNA sequence: TGTGCCAGCAGCCCGGGAAGGGGGAATAAGGAGACCCAGTACTTC. Translating gives CASSPGRGNKETQYF. The chain links TRBV6-2 or TRBV6-3 to TRBJ2-5; a possible D gene is TRBD1 (6 bases). CDR1 is MNHEY, CDR2 SVGEGT, per germline. Trimming stripped 6 bases from V and 5 bases from J, with 19 bases between. The CDR3 sequence is 15 residues long.